This T cell receptor (beta chain) was sequenced for a study of Ad26.COV2.S vaccination and SARS-CoV-2 variants. Treatment specified: about 20 received Ad26.COV2.S at low or high dose, single or two shots; about 5 received placebo; per-sample allocation not given. On day 63 after the first injection, vaccine and placebo recipients gave samples. Boston supplied an adult donor aged 18-55 years. Wuhan-strain SARS-CoV-2 spike was expressed by the Ad26 vector that made up the vaccine. The assay was immunoSEQ multiplex PCR, and TCRdb's table has in-frame clones only and misses some. Of 330,000 or so clones listed, roughly 90% are singletons. Regarding the study as a whole: Those who received vaccine or placebo ended up with similar non-spike TCR breadth. Among vaccine recipients, spike-specific TCR breadth exceeded that of placebo recipients.

Germline V gene sequence: CDR1 KGHSH, CDR2 LQKENI. V lost 3 bases to trimming and J lost 6 bases; unmatched junction nucleotides: 1. The CDR3 length is 15 residues. Notes on this clone: Antigen: not known.

The sample here was peripheral blood, taken in a trial of Ad26.COV2.S vaccine versus placebo. The receptor comes from a person aged 18-65 years who received the Ad26.COV2.S COVID-19 vaccine or a placebo. The chain has TRBV18 and TRBJ2-1; 14 positions agree with TRBD2. The CDR3 sequence is CASSPTSGRANEQFF. The CDR3 nucleotides are TGTGCCAGCTCACCGACTAGCGGGAGGGCCAATGAGCAGTTCTTC.